The present T cell receptor (beta chain) was sequenced within a study of T cells in Graves' hyperthyroidism and ophthalmopathy. Study background: At initial diagnosis, before any treatment had begun, peripheral blood was obtained.

RNA transcripts yielded amplified TCR beta CDR3 regions. When the TCR CDR3 underwent first-round RT-PCR, the HTBI primer set was used. TCRdb fed the multiplex PCR reads into MiXCR, producing one record per CDR3 protein. The sample holds around 500,000 distinct CDR3 sequences, around 16% seen once. Patients were excluded because of uncontrolled infection, other autoimmune disease, pregnancy or lactation. Diagnoses used clinical symptoms, serum thyroxine and TRAb, thyroid ultrasound and orbital computed tomography. Study-wide findings and caveats: Onset of ophthalmopathy came a median approximately 6.9 months after the model predicted it.

Points on this clonotype: Its specificity is unknown.

In germline, CDR1 is PRHDT, CDR2 FYEKMQ (reference sequence). CDR3 length: 14 amino acids. V was shortened by 4 bases and J by 0 bases, with 10 bases between the two germline ends. The rearrangement uses TRBV13 and TRBJ2-7; tentative D call: TRBD2 (5 bases). This TCR derives from a woman aged 25 to 39 with Graves' ophthalmopathy. Sequencing was carried out using blood. CDR3 in DNA: TGTGCCAGCAGCTCCCCGGGAAACTCCTACGAGCAGTACTTC. Its translation: CASSSPGNSYEQYF.